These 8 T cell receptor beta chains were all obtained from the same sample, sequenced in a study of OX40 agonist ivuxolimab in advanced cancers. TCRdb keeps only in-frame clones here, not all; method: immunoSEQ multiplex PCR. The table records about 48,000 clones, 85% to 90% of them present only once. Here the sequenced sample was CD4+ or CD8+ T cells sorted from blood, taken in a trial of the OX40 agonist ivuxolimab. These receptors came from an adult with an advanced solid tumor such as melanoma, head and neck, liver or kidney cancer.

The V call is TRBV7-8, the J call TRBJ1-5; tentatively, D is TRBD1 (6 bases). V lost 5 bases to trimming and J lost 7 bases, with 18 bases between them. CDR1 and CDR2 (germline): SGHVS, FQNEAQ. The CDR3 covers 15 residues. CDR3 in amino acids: CASSDGPGASQPQHF. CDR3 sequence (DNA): TGTGCCAGCAGCGACGGTCCGGGGGCCTCGCAGCCCCAGCATTTT.

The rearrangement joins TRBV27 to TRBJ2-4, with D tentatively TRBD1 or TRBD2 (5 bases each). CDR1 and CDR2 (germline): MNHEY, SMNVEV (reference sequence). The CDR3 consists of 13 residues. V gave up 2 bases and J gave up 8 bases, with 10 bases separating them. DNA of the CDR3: TGTGCCAGCAGTTTACGAGGGGTGGACATTCAGTACTTC. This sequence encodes CASSLRGVDIQYF.

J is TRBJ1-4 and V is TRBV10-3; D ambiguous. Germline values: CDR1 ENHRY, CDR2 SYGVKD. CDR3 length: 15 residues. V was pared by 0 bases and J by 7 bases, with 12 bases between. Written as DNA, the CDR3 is TGTGCCATCAGTGAGTCGACGACCCGGGTTGAAAAACTGTTTTTT. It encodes CAISESTTRVEKLFF.

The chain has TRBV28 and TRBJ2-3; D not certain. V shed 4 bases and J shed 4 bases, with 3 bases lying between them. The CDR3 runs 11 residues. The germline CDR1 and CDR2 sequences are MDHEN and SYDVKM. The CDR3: CASSSPDTQYF. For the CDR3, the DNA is TGTGCCAGCAGTTCTCCAGATACGCAGTATTTT. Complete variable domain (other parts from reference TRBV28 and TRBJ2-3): DVKVTQSSRYLVKRTGEKVFLECVQDMDHENMFWYRQDPGLGLRLIYFSYDVKMKEKGDIPEGYSVSREKKERFSLILESASTNQTSMYLCASSSPDTQYFGPGTRLTVL.

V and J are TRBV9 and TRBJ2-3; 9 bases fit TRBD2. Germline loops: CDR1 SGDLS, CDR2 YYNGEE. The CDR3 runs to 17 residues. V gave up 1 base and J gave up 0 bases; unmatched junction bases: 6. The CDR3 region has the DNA TGTGCCAGCAGCGTATACAGCGGGGGGACTAGCACAGATACGCAGTATTTT. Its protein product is CASSVYSGGTSTDTQYF. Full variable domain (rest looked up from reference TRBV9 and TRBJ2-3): DSGVTQTPKHLITATGQRVTLRCSPRSGDLSVYWYQQSLDQGLQFLIQYYNGEERAKGNILERFSAQQFPDLHSELNLSSLELGDSALYFCASSVYSGGTSTDTQYFGPGTRLTVL.

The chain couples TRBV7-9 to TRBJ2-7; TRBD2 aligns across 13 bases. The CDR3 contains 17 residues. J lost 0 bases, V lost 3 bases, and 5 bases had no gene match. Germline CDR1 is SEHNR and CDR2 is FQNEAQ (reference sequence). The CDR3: CASSLGLAGTYSYEQYF. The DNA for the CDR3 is TGTGCCAGCAGCTTGGGACTAGCGGGGACCTACTCCTACGAGCAGTACTTC. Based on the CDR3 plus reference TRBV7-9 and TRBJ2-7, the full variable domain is DTGVSQNPRHKITKRGQNVTFRCDPISEHNRLYWYRQTLGQGPEFLTYFQNEAQLEKSRLLSDRFSAERPKGSFSTLEIQRTEQGDSAMYLCASSLGLAGTYSYEQYFGPGTRLTVT.

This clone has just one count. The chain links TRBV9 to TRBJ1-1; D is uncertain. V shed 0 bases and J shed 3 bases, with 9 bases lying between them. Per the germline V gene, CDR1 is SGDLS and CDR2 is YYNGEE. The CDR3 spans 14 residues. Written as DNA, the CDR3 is TGTGCCAGCAGCGTAGCAGAGGGCCACACTGAAGCTTTCTTT. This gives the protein CASSVAEGHTEAFF.

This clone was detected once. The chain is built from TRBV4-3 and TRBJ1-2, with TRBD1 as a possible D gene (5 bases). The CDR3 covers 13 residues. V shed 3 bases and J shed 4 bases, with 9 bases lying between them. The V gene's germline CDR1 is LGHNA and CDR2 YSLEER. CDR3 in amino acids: CASSQGLLYGYTF. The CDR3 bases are TGCGCCAGCAGCCAGGGGCTTCTCTATGGCTACACCTTC.